This T cell receptor (beta chain) was captured by sequencing in a study of cytomegalovirus exposure and HLA in healthy donors. On the study more broadly: An analysis done earlier identified about 120 million unique TCR beta sequences from approximately 180 million T cells. Findings and caveats of the study: Overall, about 160 TCR beta chains were annotated as cytomegalovirus-associated.

In the PCR, 60 Vbeta and 13 Jbeta primers were used. Libraries were prepared by immunoSEQ multiplex PCR; TCRdb keeps only in-frame clonotypes and omits some of them. Among 130,000 or so clones, roughly 80% were seen once, and the ten largest hold approximately 1.5%. The sample holds a few counts of this clone. Its specificity is unknown. The germline CDR1 and CDR2 sequences are SEHNR and FQNEAQ (reference sequence). The CDR3 spans 16 residues. V lost 5 bases, J lost 4 bases, and 9 bases stayed unmatched. The TCR comes from a female donor in good health and CMV-seronegative. Input material: PBMCs. V usage is TRBV7-9 and J usage is TRBJ2-1, with 9 bases matching TRBD2. This chain's CDR3 is CASSGVAGAQYNEQFF. The CDR3 DNA is TGTGCCAGCAGCGGAGTAGCGGGGGCCCAATACAATGAGCAGTTCTTC. The full variable domain, its missing parts supplied by reference TRBV7-9 and TRBJ2-1, is DTGVSQNPRHKITKRGQNVTFRCDPISEHNRLYWYRQTLGQGPEFLTYFQNEAQLEKSRLLSDRFSAERPKGSFSTLEIQRTEQGDSAMYLCASSGVAGAQYNEQFFGPGTRLTVL.